Shown below are 20 T cell receptor beta chains from a single sample sequenced in a study of blood T cell repertoires in COVID-19. The assay was immunoSEQ multiplex PCR, and TCRdb's table has in-frame clones only and misses some. This sample has some 300,000 clones, with just under 90% found just once. Sequencing was carried out using PBMCs or T cells enriched from blood (not recorded which). The receptors originated from a woman between 50 and 59 years old who had been exposed to COVID-19.

The rearrangement joins TRBV2 to TRBJ1-5, with D possibly being TRBD1 (6 bases). The germline V gene encodes CDR1 SNHLY and CDR2 FYNNEI. This CDR3 is 14 amino acids long. With 8 bases removed from V and 5 bases from J, the gap between germline ends came to 16 bases. This CDR3 is CASGGAGVDQPQHF. The CDR3 nucleotides read TGTGCCAGCGGGGGGGCAGGGGTGGATCAGCCCCAGCATTTT. The variable domain in full, completed from reference TRBV2 and TRBJ1-5, reads EPEVTQTPSHQVTQMGQEVILRCVPISNHLYFYWYRQILGQKVEFLVSFYNNEISEKSEIFDDQFSVERPDGSNFTLKIRSTKLEDSAMYFCASGGAGVDQPQHFGDGTRLSIL.

The chain links TRBV18 to TRBJ2-7; D might be TRBD1 (6 bases). The V gene's germline CDR1 is KGHSH and CDR2 LQKENI. The CDR3 has 15 residues. V lost 0 bases and J 2 bases, leaving 11 bases between the germline ends. The CDR3 sequence: CASSPPDSGAYEQYF. The CDR3 DNA reads as TGTGCCAGCTCACCACCGGACAGTGGAGCCTACGAGCAGTACTTC.

This clone appeared a single time. The chain uses TRBV7-2 and TRBJ2-1; 11 bases are shared with TRBD2. Germline CDR1 SGHTA, CDR2 FQGNSA. This CDR3 contains 16 residues. Trimming removed 1 base from V and 7 bases from J; junction bases left unmatched: 6. The CDR3 DNA sequence: TGTGCCAGCAGCTTAGAAATAGCGGGGGGGTTAAATGAGCAGTTCTTC. This sequence encodes CASSLEIAGGLNEQFF.

CDR3 residues: CASSLQGASTDTQYF. In DNA, the CDR3 is TGTGCCAGCAGCCTACAGGGGGCTAGCACAGATACGCAGTATTTT. The chain links TRBV3-1 (or the pseudogene TRBV3-2) to TRBJ2-3; TRBD1 matches 9 bases. The CDR3 is made up of 15 amino acids. After removal of 4 bases from V and 0 bases from J, the junction contained 2 bases not matched to a gene. Germline CDR1 LGHDT, CDR2 YNNKEL (reference sequence).

This chain connects TRBV9 to TRBJ2-1, with no clear D. Trimming removed 1 base from V and 8 bases from J, with 4 bases in between. This CDR3 comprises 11 residues. The V gene's germline CDR1 is SGDLS and CDR2 YYNGEE. The CDR3 nucleotides read TGTGCCAGCAGCGTATCCGATGAGCAGTTCTTC. Translating gives CASSVSDEQFF.

This chain joins TRBV21-1 and TRBJ2-1; the table calls TRBD2, which could not be checked here. TRBV21-1 is flagged as a pseudogene. This CDR3 has 14 residues. The CDR3 DNA follows: TGTGCCAGCACCTTCGCGGATTCCTACAATGAGCAGTTCTTC. Translating gives CASTFADSYNEQFF.

This chain joins TRBV5-1 and TRBJ1-3; possible D gene TRBD1, 5 bases. The CDR3 sequence is 15 residues long. Between the trimmed V and J ends, which lost 1 base and 0 bases, there was a span of 8 bases. Germline values: CDR1 SGHRS, CDR2 YFSETQ. The CDR3 is CASSLRGGSGNTIYF. CDR3 in DNA: TGCGCCAGCAGCTTGAGGGGAGGCTCTGGAAACACCATATATTTT.

In its sample, this clone was seen once. The genes are TRBV9 and TRBJ2-3; 9 nucleotides agree with TRBD2. The V and J ends lost 4 bases and 6 bases, in that order; junction bases with no gene match: 9. The CDR3 contains 15 residues. Germline-derived CDR1 and CDR2 are SGDLS and YYNGEE. The CDR3 DNA follows: TGTGCCAGCAGCCCCCCGAGCGGGGGGTTCGATACGCAGTATTTT. Its translation: CASSPPSGGFDTQYF.

The chain uses TRBV28 and TRBJ1-4; D is unresolved. The CDR3 has 12 residues. Trimming left V 5 bases short and J 9 bases short, with 10 bases between. Germline CDR1 and CDR2: MDHEN and SYDVKM. The CDR3 region has the DNA TGTGCCAGCAGTCCGAACACACAAAAACTGTTTTTT. Residues: CASSPNTQKLFF.

This chain joins TRBV7-9 and TRBJ1-2; tentatively, D is TRBD1 (6 bases). The CDR3 covers 16 residues. V lost 1 base and J 4 bases, leaving 16 bases between the germline ends. Per germline, CDR1 SEHNR and CDR2 FQNEAQ (reference sequence). The DNA of the CDR3 is TGTGCCAGCAGCTTAGAACATCAGGGGAGGGGCTATGGCTACACCTTC. Protein sequence: CASSLEHQGRGYGYTF.

The CDR3 nucleotides are TGTGCCAGCAGTTTACCACACCCCTCTGTAGCGGGGCGCTCCTACAATGAGCAGTTCTTC. The encoded protein is CASSLPHPSVAGRSYNEQFF. The V and J genes are TRBV28 and TRBJ2-1; TRBD2 matches 8 bases. The germline V gene encodes CDR1 MDHEN and CDR2 SYDVKM. This CDR3 has 20 residues. The junction had 15 bases not matched to a gene; V was cut back by 2 bases and J by 0 bases. Together with reference TRBV28 and TRBJ2-1, the CDR3 gives the full variable domain: DVKVTQSSRYLVKRTGEKVFLECVQDMDHENMFWYRQDPGLGLRLIYFSYDVKMKEKGDIPEGYSVSREKKERFSLILESASTNQTSMYLCASSLPHPSVAGRSYNEQFFGPGTRLTVL.

V and J are TRBV7-9 and TRBJ1-6; D not certain. This CDR3 comprises 16 residues. Germline V lookup: CDR1 SEHNR, CDR2 FQNEAQ (reference sequence). The germline V and J ends were trimmed by 5 bases and 4 bases, with 15 bases remaining between them. The DNA for the CDR3 is TGTGCCAGCAGCCCTATCGATATCTCTTATAATTCACCCCTCCACTTT. This encodes CASSPIDISYNSPLHF.

V gene TRBV19 combines with J gene TRBJ1-2; 7 nucleotides match TRBD1. CDR1 is LNHDA, CDR2 SQIVND, per germline (reference sequence). The CDR3 covers 16 residues. V lost 1 base, J lost 3 bases, and 8 bases stayed unmatched. Here the CDR3 reads CASSIGPDRSYYGYTF. DNA for the CDR3: TGTGCCAGTAGTATAGGGCCGGACAGGTCCTACTATGGCTACACCTTC.

This rearrangement joins TRBV7-2 to TRBJ2-1; 11 nucleotides agree with TRBD1. Per germline, CDR1 SGHTA and CDR2 FQGNSA. The CDR3 has 15 residues. V dropped 4 bases and J dropped 8; count of bases not matched to a gene: 7. The CDR3 DNA is TGTGCCAGCAGCTCGGACAGGGGGCCGATCTATGAGCAGTTCTTC. It codes for CASSSDRGPIYEQFF.

This clone has at least ten counts. CDR3 amino acids: CAWRFGRGLGYGYTF. The CDR3, as DNA: TGTGCCTGGAGGTTTGGCAGGGGGCTTGGGTATGGCTACACCTTC. The chain links TRBV30 to TRBJ1-2, with 8 nucleotides matching TRBD1. The trim removed 3 bases at V and 5 bases at J, leaving 11 bases unmatched. The CDR3 sequence is 15 residues long. The germline V gene has CDR1 GTSNPN and CDR2 SVGIG (reference sequence).

The chain uses TRBV5-4 and TRBJ1-1; D gene uncertain. CDR1 is SGHNT and CDR2 is YYREEE in the germline V gene (reference sequence). The CDR3 length is 17 residues. The germline V and J ends were trimmed by 0 bases and 0 bases, with 15 bases remaining between them. CDR3 sequence reads: CASSLERGIEMNTEAFF. The CDR3 region has the DNA TGTGCCAGCAGCTTGGAACGAGGGATCGAGATGAACACTGAAGCTTTCTTT.

Here the CDR3 reads CASSQGAFLTGELFF. As DNA, the CDR3 is TGCGCCAGCAGCCAGGGGGCGTTTCTCACCGGGGAGCTGTTTTTT. The chain is built from TRBV4-1 and TRBJ2-2; D may be TRBD1 (6 bases). V shed 3 bases and J shed 4 bases, with 12 bases lying between them. There are 15 residues in the CDR3. In germline, CDR1 is MGHRA, CDR2 YSYEKL.

The gene calls are TRBV5-1 and TRBJ1-2; no reliable D call. Germline-derived CDR1 and CDR2 are SGHRS and YFSETQ. V lost 4 bases and J lost 3, with 13 bases in between. This CDR3 spans 14 amino acids. For the CDR3, the DNA is TGCGCCAGCAGCATTGGCCCCATGGACTATGGCTACACCTTC. Its protein is CASSIGPMDYGYTF.

V usage is TRBV7-2 and J usage is TRBJ2-1, with TRBD2 matching over 12 bases. CDR3 length: 17 amino acids. The J segment lost 6 bases and the V segment lost 5 bases, leaving 11 bases of the junction unmatched. Germline-derived CDR1 and CDR2 are SGHTA and FQGNSA. In DNA, the CDR3 is TGTGCCAGCAGCCCCCGGGGGCTAGCGGGGGGGCCCAATGAGCAGTTCTTC. Its translation: CASSPRGLAGGPNEQFF.

This clone has more than one count but fewer than ten. This rearrangement joins TRBV19 to TRBJ1-2, with D tentatively TRBD1 (6 bases). The CDR3 sequence is 13 residues long. The V end lost 1 base, the J end lost 6 bases, and 9 bases lay between the germline ends. CDR1 and CDR2 (germline): LNHDA, SQIVND (reference sequence). Here the CDR3 reads CASSIVPGDGYTF. CDR3 sequence (DNA): TGTGCCAGTAGTATAGTTCCAGGGGATGGCTACACCTTC.